This T cell receptor beta chain was documented in a study of T cell responses to AZD1222 COVID-19 vaccine. Clones were sequenced by immunoSEQ multiplex PCR, and TCRdb holds only the in-frame ones, with some missing. The data hold tens of thousands of clones, with more than 75% observed a single time. The V gene lost 9 bases and the J gene lost 12 bases, with 30 bases spanning the gap. Germline loops: CDR1 SGHKS, CDR2 YYEKEE (reference sequence). The CDR3 has 15 amino acids. Study-wide results and caveats: The study reported that nearly half of spike-specific TCRs target unmutated variant regions. All repertoire sampling was performed exclusively after the peak T cell response.

Concerning this clone: The antigen is not known.

Source: peripheral blood, taken on day 0 of AZD1222 vaccination. This rearrangement joins TRBV5-5 to TRBJ1-1; TRBD1 is a possible D gene (6 bases). The source is an adult in good health. The CDR3 sequence: CATSLRWGANLKSFF. The CDR3 nucleotides read TGTGCCACCTCGCTAAGGTGGGGGGCGAATCTCAAATCTTTCTTT.